This TCR beta chain is from a study of T cells in Graves' hyperthyroidism and ophthalmopathy. Germline assignment: CDR1 SGHDT and CDR2 YYEEEE. The CDR3 runs to 15 residues. Trimming removed 3 bases from V and 3 bases from J, with 15 bases in between. What was amplified from RNA transcripts were TCR beta CDR3 regions. The primer set for the first-round RT-PCR of the TCR CDR3 was HTBI. TCRdb reprocessed the multiplex PCR reads via MiXCR and lists one record per CDR3 protein. The table shows a few hundred thousand distinct CDR3 sequences, with about 15% occurring only once. With regard to this clonotype: This clone may be a read error of a much larger clone one base away.

The receptor was isolated from a young woman with Graves' ophthalmopathy. The sample consisted of blood. This chain joins TRBV5-6 and TRBJ1-2; TRBD1 is a possible D gene (5 bases). The CDR3 DNA is TGTGCCAGCAGCTCGGGGTCAGGGAACTACTATGGCTACACCTTC. It specifies CASSSGSGNYYGYTF.